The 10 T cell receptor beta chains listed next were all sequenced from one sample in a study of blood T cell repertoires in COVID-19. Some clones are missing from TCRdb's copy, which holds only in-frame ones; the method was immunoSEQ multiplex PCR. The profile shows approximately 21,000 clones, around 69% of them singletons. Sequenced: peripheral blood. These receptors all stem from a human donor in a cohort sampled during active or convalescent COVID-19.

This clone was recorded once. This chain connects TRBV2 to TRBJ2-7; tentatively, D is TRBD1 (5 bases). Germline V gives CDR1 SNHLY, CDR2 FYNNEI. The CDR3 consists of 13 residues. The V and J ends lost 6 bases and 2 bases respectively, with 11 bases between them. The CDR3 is CASRPQVAYEQYF. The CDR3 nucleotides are TGTGCCAGCAGGCCACAGGTTGCCTACGAGCAGTACTTC.

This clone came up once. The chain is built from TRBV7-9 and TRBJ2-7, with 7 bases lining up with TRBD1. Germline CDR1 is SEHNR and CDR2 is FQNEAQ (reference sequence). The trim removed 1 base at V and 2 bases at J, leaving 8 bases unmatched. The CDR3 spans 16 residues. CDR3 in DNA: TGTGCCAGCAGCTTAGTCGGACAGGCCCCTACCTACGAGCAGTACTTC. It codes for CASSLVGQAPTYEQYF.

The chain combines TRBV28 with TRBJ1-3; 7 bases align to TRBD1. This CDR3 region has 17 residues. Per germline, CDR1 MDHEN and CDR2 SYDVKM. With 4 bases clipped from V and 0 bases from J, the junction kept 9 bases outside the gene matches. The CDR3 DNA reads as TGTGCCAGCAGTTCAATAGGACAGGATCGCTCTGGAAACACCATATATTTT. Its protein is CASSSIGQDRSGNTIYF.

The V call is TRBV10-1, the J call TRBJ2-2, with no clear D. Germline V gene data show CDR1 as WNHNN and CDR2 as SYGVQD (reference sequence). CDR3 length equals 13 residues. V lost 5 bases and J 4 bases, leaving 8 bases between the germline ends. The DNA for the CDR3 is TGCGCCAGCAGTACCCAACTCACCGGGGAGCTGTTTTTT. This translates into CASSTQLTGELFF.

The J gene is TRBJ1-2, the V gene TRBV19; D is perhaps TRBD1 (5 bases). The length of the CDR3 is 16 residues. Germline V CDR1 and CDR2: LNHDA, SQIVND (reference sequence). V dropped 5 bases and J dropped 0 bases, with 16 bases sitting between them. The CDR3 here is CASSYEDTRANYGYTF. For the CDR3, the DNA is TGTGCCAGTAGTTATGAGGACACCCGAGCTAACTATGGCTACACCTTC.

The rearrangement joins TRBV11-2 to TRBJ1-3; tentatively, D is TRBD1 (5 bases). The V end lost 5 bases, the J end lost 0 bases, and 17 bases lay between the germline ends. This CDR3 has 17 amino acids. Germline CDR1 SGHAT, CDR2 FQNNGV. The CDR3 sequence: CASSINPRATSGNTIYF. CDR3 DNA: TGTGCCAGCAGCATTAACCCCAGGGCTACCTCTGGAAACACCATATATTTT.

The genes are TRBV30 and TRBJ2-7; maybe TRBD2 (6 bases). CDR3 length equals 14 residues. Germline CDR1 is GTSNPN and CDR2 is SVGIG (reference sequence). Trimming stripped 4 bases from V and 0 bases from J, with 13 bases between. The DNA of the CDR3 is TGTGCCTGGATAAAGGCGGGGAGCTCCTACGAGCAGTACTTC. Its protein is CAWIKAGSSYEQYF.

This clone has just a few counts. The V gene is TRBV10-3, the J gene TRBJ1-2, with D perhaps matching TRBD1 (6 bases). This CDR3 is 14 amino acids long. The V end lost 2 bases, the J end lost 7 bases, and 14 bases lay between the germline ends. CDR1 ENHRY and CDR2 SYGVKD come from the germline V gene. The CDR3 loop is CAISEATGLAGYTF. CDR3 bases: TGTGCCATCAGTGAGGCAACAGGGCTCGCTGGCTACACCTTC.

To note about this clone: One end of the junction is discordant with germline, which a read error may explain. CDR3 nucleotide sequence: TGTGCTAGCAGCCCAATACAAGGGTCAGGGACTGAAGCTTTCTTT. Its protein product is CASSPIQGSGTEAFF. The chain combines TRBV7-7 with TRBJ1-1; tentative D call: TRBD1 (5 bases). Germline CDR1 reads SSHAT; CDR2 reads FNYEAQ (reference sequence). CDR3 length: 15 residues.

The CDR3 loop reads CASSEPGTTDTQYF. Here the CDR3 DNA reads TGTGCCAGCAGTGAACCGGGTACCACAGATACGCAGTATTTT. J is TRBJ2-3 and V is TRBV6-1, with D unresolved. The CDR3 contains 14 residues. The V and J ends lost 2 bases and 2 bases respectively, with 8 bases between them. Looked up from germline, CDR1 is MNHNS and CDR2 is SASEGT.